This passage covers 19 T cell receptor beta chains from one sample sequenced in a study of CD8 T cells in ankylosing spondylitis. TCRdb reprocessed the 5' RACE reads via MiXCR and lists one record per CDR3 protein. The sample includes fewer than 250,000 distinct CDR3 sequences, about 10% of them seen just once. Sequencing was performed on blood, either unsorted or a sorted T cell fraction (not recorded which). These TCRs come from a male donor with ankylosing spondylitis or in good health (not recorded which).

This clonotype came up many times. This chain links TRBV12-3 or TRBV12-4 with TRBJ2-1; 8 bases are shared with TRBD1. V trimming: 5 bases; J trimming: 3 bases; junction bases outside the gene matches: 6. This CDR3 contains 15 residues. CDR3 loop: CASSQGQVDYNEQFF. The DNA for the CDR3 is TGTGCCAGCAGTCAGGGACAGGTAGACTACAATGAGCAGTTCTTC.

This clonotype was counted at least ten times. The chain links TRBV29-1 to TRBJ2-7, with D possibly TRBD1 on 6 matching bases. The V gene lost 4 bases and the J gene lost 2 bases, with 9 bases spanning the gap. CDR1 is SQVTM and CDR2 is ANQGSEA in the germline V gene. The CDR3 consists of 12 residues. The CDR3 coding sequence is TGCAGCGTTGTGGACAGCCCCTACGAGCAGTACTTC. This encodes CSVVDSPYEQYF.

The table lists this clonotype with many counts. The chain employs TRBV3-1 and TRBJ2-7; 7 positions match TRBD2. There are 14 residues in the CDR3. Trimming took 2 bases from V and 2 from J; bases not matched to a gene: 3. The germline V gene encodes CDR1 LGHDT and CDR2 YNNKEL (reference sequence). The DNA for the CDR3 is TGTGCCAGCAGCCAACGTCGGGGGGCCTACGAGCAGTACTTC. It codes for CASSQRRGAYEQYF.

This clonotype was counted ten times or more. CDR3 in DNA: TGCAGTGCTCCCTTATCTTACGAGCAGTACTTC. It specifies CSAPLSYEQYF. The V and J genes are TRBV20-1 and TRBJ2-7; D unclear. Deletions cut 5 bases from V and 4 bases from J, with 9 bases between. CDR1 DFQATT and CDR2 SNEGSKA come from the germline V gene (reference sequence). The CDR3 extends over 11 amino acids.

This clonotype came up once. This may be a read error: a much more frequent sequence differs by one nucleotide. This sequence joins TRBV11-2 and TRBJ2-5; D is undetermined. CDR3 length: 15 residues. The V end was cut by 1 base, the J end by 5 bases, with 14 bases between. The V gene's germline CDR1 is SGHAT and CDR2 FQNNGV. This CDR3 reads CASSLGSHGGETQYF. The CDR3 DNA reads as TGTGCCAGCAGCTTAGGGTCCCACGGTGGGGAGACCCAGTACTTC.

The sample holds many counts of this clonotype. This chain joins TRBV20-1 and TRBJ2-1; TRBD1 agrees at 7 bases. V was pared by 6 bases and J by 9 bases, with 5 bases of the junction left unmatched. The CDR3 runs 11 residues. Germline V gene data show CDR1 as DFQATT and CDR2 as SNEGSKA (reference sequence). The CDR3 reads CSAPTGVEQFF. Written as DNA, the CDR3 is TGCAGTGCGCCTACAGGGGTTGAGCAGTTCTTC.

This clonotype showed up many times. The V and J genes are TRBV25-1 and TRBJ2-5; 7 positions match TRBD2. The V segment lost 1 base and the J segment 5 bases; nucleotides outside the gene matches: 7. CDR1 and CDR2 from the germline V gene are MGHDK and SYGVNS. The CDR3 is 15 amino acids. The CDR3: CASSELRRETETQYF. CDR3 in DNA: TGTGCCAGCAGTGAATTGAGGCGGGAGACCGAGACCCAGTACTTC. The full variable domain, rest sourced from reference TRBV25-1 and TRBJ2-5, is EADIYQTPRYLVIGTGKKITLECSQTMGHDKMYWYQQDPGMELHLIHYSYGVNSTEKGDLSSESTVSRIRTEHFPLTLESARPSHTSQYLCASSELRRETETQYFGPGTRLLVL.

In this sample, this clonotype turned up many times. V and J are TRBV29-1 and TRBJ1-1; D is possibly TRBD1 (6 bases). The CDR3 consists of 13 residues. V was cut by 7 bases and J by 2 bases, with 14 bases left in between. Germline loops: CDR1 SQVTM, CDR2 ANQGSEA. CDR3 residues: CSAVPRGNTEAFF. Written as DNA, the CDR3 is TGCAGCGCCGTACCCAGGGGAAACACTGAAGCTTTCTTT.

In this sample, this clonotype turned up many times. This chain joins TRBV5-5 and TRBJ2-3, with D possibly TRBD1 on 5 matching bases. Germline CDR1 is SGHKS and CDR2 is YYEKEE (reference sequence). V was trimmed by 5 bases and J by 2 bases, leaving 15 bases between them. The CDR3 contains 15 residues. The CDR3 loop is CASRSGSMVTDTQYF. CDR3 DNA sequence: TGTGCCAGCAGATCAGGGTCCATGGTCACAGATACGCAGTATTTT.

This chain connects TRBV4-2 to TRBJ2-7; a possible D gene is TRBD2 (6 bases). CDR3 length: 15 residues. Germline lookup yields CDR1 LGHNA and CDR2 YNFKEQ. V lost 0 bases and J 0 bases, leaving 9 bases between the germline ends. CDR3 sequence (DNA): TGTGCCAGCAGCCAAGAATCGGGGGACTCCTACGAGCAGTACTTC. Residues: CASSQESGDSYEQYF.

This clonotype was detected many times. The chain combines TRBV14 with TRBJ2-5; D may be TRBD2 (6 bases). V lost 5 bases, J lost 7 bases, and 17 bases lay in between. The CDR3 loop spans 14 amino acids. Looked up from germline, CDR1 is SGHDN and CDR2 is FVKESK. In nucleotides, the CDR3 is TGTGCCAGCAGCTCACCAAGGGACTCGGGGACCCAGTACTTC. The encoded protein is CASSSPRDSGTQYF. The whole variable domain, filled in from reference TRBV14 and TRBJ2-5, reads EAGVTQFPSHSVIEKGQTVTLRCDPISGHDNLYWYRRVMGKEIKFLLHFVKESKQDESGMPNNRFLAERTGGTYSTLKVQPAELEDSGVYFCASSSPRDSGTQYFGPGTRLLVL.

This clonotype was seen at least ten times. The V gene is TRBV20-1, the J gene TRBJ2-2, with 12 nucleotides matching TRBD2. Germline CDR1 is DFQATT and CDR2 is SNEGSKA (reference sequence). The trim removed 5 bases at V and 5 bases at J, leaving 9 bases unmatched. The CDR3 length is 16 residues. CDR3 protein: CSARTSGGTWTGELFF. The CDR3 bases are TGCAGTGCTCGTACTAGCGGGGGGACATGGACCGGGGAGCTGTTTTTT.

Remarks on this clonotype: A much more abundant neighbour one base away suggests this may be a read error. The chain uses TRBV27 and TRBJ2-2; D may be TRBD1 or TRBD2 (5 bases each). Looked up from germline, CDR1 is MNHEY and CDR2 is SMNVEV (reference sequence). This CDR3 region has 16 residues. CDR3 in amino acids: CAGSLQLGAKTGELFF. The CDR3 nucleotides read TGTGCCGGCAGTTTACAACTCGGGGCTAAAACCGGGGAGCTGTTTTTT.

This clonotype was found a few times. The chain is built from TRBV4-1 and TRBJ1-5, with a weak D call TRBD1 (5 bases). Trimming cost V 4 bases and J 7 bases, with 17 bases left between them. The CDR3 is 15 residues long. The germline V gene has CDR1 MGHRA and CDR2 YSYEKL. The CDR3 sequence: CASSRGAGVGQPQHF. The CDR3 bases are TGCGCCAGCAGCCGAGGGGCAGGAGTAGGACAGCCCCAGCATTTT.

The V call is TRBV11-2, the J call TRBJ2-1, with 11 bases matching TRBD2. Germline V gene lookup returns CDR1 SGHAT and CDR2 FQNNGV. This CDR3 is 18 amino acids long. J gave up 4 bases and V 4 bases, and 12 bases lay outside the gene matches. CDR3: CASSWGLAGGFRYNEQFF. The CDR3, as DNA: TGTGCCAGCAGCTGGGGGCTAGCGGGAGGTTTTAGGTACAATGAGCAGTTCTTC.

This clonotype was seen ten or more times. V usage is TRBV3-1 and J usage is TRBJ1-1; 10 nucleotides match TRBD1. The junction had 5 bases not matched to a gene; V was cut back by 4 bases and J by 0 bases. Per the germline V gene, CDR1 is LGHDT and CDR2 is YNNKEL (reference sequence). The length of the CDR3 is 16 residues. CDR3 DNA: TGTGCCAGCAGCCCCGGGACAGGGGACCTGAACACTGAAGCTTTCTTT. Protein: CASSPGTGDLNTEAFF.

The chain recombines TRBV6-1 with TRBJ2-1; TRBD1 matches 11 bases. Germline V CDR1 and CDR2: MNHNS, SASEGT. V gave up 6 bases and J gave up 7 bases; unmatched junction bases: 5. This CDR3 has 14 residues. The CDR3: CASRGTGGVNEQFF. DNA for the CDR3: TGTGCCAGCAGAGGGACAGGGGGGGTAAATGAGCAGTTCTTC.

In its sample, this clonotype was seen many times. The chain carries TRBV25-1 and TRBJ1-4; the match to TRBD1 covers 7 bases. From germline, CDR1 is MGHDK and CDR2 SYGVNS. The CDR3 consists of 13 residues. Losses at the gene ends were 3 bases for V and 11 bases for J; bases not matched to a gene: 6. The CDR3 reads CASSDFGRGKLFF. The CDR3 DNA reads TGTGCCAGCAGTGACTTCGGCAGGGGGAAACTGTTTTTT.

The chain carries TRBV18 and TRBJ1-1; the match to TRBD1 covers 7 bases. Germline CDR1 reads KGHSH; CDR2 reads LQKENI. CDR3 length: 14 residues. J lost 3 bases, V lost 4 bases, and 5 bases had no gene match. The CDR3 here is CASSQRGTDTEAFF. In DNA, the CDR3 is TGTGCCAGCTCACAACGCGGGACAGACACTGAAGCTTTCTTT.